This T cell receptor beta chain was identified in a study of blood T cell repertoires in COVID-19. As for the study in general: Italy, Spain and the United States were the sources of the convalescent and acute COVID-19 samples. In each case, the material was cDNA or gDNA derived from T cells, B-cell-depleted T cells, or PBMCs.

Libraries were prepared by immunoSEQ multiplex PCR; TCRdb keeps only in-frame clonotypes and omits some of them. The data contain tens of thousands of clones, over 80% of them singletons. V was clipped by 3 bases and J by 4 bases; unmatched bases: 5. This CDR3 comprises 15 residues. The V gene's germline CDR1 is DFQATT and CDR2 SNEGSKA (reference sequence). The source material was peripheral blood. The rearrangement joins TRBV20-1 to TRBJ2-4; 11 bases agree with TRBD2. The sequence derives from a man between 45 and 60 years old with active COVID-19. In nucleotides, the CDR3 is TGCAGTGCTAGTCTAGCTAGCGGGAGGAAAAACATTCAGTACTTC. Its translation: CSASLASGRKNIQYF.